These 25 T cell receptor beta chains were sequenced from one sample in a study of blood T cell repertoires in COVID-19. Sequenced by immunoSEQ multiplex PCR; TCRdb stores in-frame clones only, minus some. This sample yields just over 150,000 clones, of which approximately 92% are seen a single time; 15% belongs to the top ten. Sequences were obtained from peripheral blood. The receptors were sampled from a woman between 35 and 50 years old with acute or convalescent COVID-19.

This chain joins TRBV10-3 and TRBJ2-7, with TRBD2 identical over 10 bases. The CDR3 sequence is 14 residues long. The germline V gene encodes CDR1 ENHRY and CDR2 SYGVKD. V was clipped by 6 bases and J by 5 bases; unmatched bases: 7. This CDR3 is CAIRGTSEGNEQYF. The CDR3 coding sequence is TGTGCCATCAGGGGGACTAGCGAAGGCAACGAGCAGTACTTC.

This chain links TRBV19 with TRBJ2-1; 9 bases match TRBD2. The ends lost 4 bases at V and 6 bases at J; junction bases unmatched: 16. The CDR3 runs 18 residues. In germline, CDR1 is LNHDA, CDR2 SQIVND (reference sequence). CDR3 DNA sequence: TGTGCCAGTAGTAGGGGCCGATACGGGCTAGCGGGGATCAATGAGCAGTTCTTC. This codes for CASSRGRYGLAGINEQFF.

The chain employs TRBV29-1 and TRBJ2-7; TRBD2 agrees at 9 bases. CDR1 SQVTM and CDR2 ANQGSEA come from the germline V gene. J gave up 1 base and V 6 bases, and 13 bases lay outside the gene matches. This CDR3 has 16 amino acids. The CDR3 protein is CSVGDFGLAGSYEQYF. As DNA, the CDR3 is TGCAGCGTGGGCGATTTTGGGCTAGCGGGATCCTACGAGCAGTACTTC.

The chain recombines TRBV5-5 with TRBJ1-4; 11 nucleotides align to TRBD1. In germline, CDR1 is SGHKS, CDR2 YYEKEE (reference sequence). V gave up 5 bases and J gave up 3 bases; unmatched junction bases: 6. CDR3 length equals 16 residues. The CDR3 DNA reads as TGTGCCAGCAGTCTCGGACAGGGGGCGTCTAATGAAAAACTGTTTTTT. It translates to CASSLGQGASNEKLFF.

The chain recombines TRBV24-1 with TRBJ2-7; the match to TRBD1 covers 9 bases. Trimming took 9 bases from V and 6 from J; bases not matched to a gene: 8. Germline-derived CDR1 and CDR2 are KGHDR and SFDVKD. The CDR3 length is 13 residues. This CDR3 is CATGPGTGREQYF. The CDR3, as DNA: TGTGCCACCGGGCCCGGGACAGGGCGCGAGCAGTACTTC.

The V and J genes are TRBV5-1 and TRBJ1-5; 10 bases fit TRBD1. This CDR3 is 15 amino acids long. J was trimmed by 7 bases and V by 1 base; bases with no gene match: 5. Germline lookup yields CDR1 SGHRS and CDR2 YFSETQ. This CDR3 reads CASSLMTGGGQPQHF. As DNA, the CDR3 is TGCGCCAGCAGCTTGATGACAGGGGGCGGCCAGCCCCAGCATTTT. Together with reference TRBV5-1 and TRBJ1-5, the CDR3 gives the full variable domain: KAGVTQTPRYLIKTRGQQVTLSCSPISGHRSVSWYQQTPGQGLQFLFEYFSETQRNKGNFPGRFSGRQFSNSRSEMNVSTLELGDSALYLCASSLMTGGGQPQHFGDGTRLSIL.

The chain recombines TRBV9 with TRBJ1-4; 10 bases align to TRBD1. V shed 3 bases and J 6 bases; nucleotides not matched to a gene: 5. Germline assignment: CDR1 SGDLS and CDR2 YYNGEE. This CDR3 has 15 amino acids. This chain's CDR3 is CASSARQGADEKLFF. DNA of the CDR3: TGTGCCAGCAGCGCCCGACAGGGGGCAGATGAAAAACTGTTTTTT.

The chain uses TRBV10-2 and TRBJ2-7; 12 positions agree with TRBD1. Per the germline V gene, CDR1 is WSHSY and CDR2 is SAAADI. The CDR3 has 19 residues. V was pared by 4 bases and J by 1 base, with 14 bases of the junction left unmatched. The DNA of the CDR3 is TGCGCCAGCAGTGCCCTCGAGGGACAGGGGGCTTTTATTTCCTACGAGCAGTACTTC. Translation: CASSALEGQGAFISYEQYF.

CDR3 sequence reads: CASSPTGTDTDDEQFF. The CDR3 DNA sequence: TGTGCCAGCAGTCCCACCGGGACAGACACCGACGATGAGCAGTTCTTC. This chain joins TRBV13 and TRBJ2-1; 7 positions agree with TRBD1. This CDR3 spans 16 amino acids. J was trimmed by 8 bases and V by 6 bases; bases with no gene match: 16. Per germline, CDR1 PRHDT and CDR2 FYEKMQ (reference sequence).

CDR3 bases: TGCGCCAGCAGCCAAGCCAGCGGGGGCACCTACAATGAGCAGTTCTTC. Translation gives CASSQASGGTYNEQFF. This sequence joins TRBV4-1 and TRBJ2-1; 8 nucleotides align to TRBD2. Germline CDR1 MGHRA, CDR2 YSYEKL. Trimming removed 1 base from V and 2 bases from J; junction bases left unmatched: 4. This CDR3 is 16 amino acids long.

This clone has more than one count but fewer than ten. The CDR3 spells CASSDGTGGSSPLHF. The CDR3 nucleotides read TGTGCCAGCAGCGACGGGACAGGGGGAAGTTCACCCCTCCACTTT. The V call is TRBV9, the J call TRBJ1-6; 11 positions agree with TRBD1. Germline loops: CDR1 SGDLS, CDR2 YYNGEE. Trimming cost V 3 bases and J 9 bases; bases outside gene matches: 5. This CDR3 region has 15 residues. Looking up the rest from reference TRBV9 and TRBJ1-6 gives the full variable domain: DSGVTQTPKHLITATGQRVTLRCSPRSGDLSVYWYQQSLDQGLQFLIQYYNGEERAKGNILERFSAQQFPDLHSELNLSSLELGDSALYFCASSDGTGGSSPLHFGNGTRLTVT.

The V and J genes are TRBV25-1 and TRBJ2-5; TRBD1 matches at 8 bases. V trimming: 4 bases; J trimming: 10 bases; junction bases outside the gene matches: 14. CDR1 and CDR2 (germline): MGHDK, SYGVNS. This CDR3 comprises 15 residues. CDR3 bases: TGTGCCAGCAGTGGGTGGAACAGCGGACAGGGCGACCAGTACTTC. This encodes CASSGWNSGQGDQYF.

This chain connects TRBV5-6 to TRBJ1-4; D uncertain. V gave up 4 bases and J gave up 0 bases, with 16 bases separating them. The length of the CDR3 is 17 residues. The germline V gene encodes CDR1 SGHDT and CDR2 YYEEEE. The CDR3 bases are TGTGCCAGCAGCGGTAGAGCGGGATTTGCAACTAATGAAAAACTGTTTTTT. It specifies CASSGRAGFATNEKLFF.

This clone was recorded once. The chain recombines TRBV30 with TRBJ2-2, with 7 bases fitting TRBD2. V shed 0 bases and J 4 bases; nucleotides not matched to a gene: 5. This CDR3 has 15 amino acids. Germline CDR1 GTSNPN, CDR2 SVGIG (reference sequence). For the CDR3, the DNA is TGTGCCTGGAGTGTACGGGGGGTCGTCACCGGGGAGCTGTTTTTT. It encodes CAWSVRGVVTGELFF.

The chain employs TRBV7-3 and TRBJ2-6; tentatively, D is TRBD1 (6 bases). V shed 7 bases and J shed 0 bases, with 22 bases lying between them. Germline V CDR1 and CDR2: SGHTA, FQGTGA. The CDR3 extends over 19 amino acids. The DNA for the CDR3 is TGTGCCAGCACCTTTTTTGGGCGACAGGTGAACTCTGGGGCCAACGTCCTGACTTTC. Protein: CASTFFGRQVNSGANVLTF.

V gene TRBV7-9 combines with J gene TRBJ1-6; TRBD1 might be the D (5 bases). Germline CDR1 reads SEHNR; CDR2 reads FQNEAQ (reference sequence). Trimming left V 3 bases short and J 2 bases short, with 8 bases between. The CDR3 has 15 residues. CDR3 residues: CASSFGGTYNSPLHF. As DNA, the CDR3 is TGTGCCAGCAGCTTTGGGGGGACCTATAATTCACCCCTCCACTTT.

The chain joins TRBV12-3 or TRBV12-4 to TRBJ1-1; D unresolved. Trimming removed 7 bases at V and 3 bases at J, with 6 bases between. The CDR3 loop spans 11 amino acids. As DNA, the CDR3 is TGTGCCAGCACCCAATACACTGAAGCTTTCTTT. It yields the protein CASTQYTEAFF.

This clone has a single count. The chain combines TRBV30 with TRBJ1-2; 9 nucleotides align to TRBD1. The CDR3 covers 14 residues. Germline assignment: CDR1 GTSNPN and CDR2 SVGIG (reference sequence). J gave up 8 bases and V 1 base, and 8 bases lay outside the gene matches. This chain's CDR3 is CAWSAPGQGVGYTF. CDR3 coding DNA: TGTGCCTGGAGTGCGCCGGGACAGGGAGTCGGCTACACCTTC.

The CDR3 nucleotides read TGTGCCAGCAGTGAGGGGCAGGGGTTGTTCTTC. Residues: CASSEGQGLFF. V is TRBV12-3 or TRBV12-4 and J is TRBJ2-1; perhaps TRBD1 as D (6 bases). V shed 5 bases and J shed 15 bases, with 14 bases lying between them. The CDR3 is 11 amino acids.

The rearrangement links TRBV6-2 or TRBV6-3 to TRBJ2-7; D gene uncertain. In germline, CDR1 is MNHEY, CDR2 SVGEGT. The CDR3 has 12 residues. The V end lost 4 bases, the J end lost 3 bases, and 7 bases lay between the germline ends. The CDR3 DNA sequence: TGTGCCAGCAGTTCCCTCAGCTACGAGCAGTACTTC. As protein: CASSSLSYEQYF.

This chain joins TRBV2 and TRBJ2-7; TRBD1 matches 8 bases. This CDR3 comprises 16 residues. From germline, CDR1 is SNHLY and CDR2 FYNNEI. J lost 5 bases, V lost 6 bases, and 15 bases had no gene match. The CDR3 region has the DNA TGTGCCAGCAGAGAACCGCCGGGACAGGTAGTCCACGAGCAGTACTTC. Amino acids: CASREPPGQVVHEQYF.

The chain employs TRBV29-1 and TRBJ1-4, with a weak D call TRBD1 (6 bases). This CDR3 has 13 amino acids. V lost 4 bases to trimming and J lost 13 bases, with 19 bases between them. Germline V gene sequence: CDR1 SQVTM, CDR2 ANQGSEA. The CDR3, as DNA: TGCAGCGTTGCTTTGGCCAGGGGTGGTGGACTGTTTTTT. Translating gives CSVALARGGGLFF.

This chain uses TRBV5-1 with TRBJ1-2; a possible D gene is TRBD1 (6 bases). Germline loops: CDR1 SGHRS, CDR2 YFSETQ. The CDR3 has 15 amino acids. V was pared by 1 base and J by 4 bases, with 14 bases between. The CDR3 DNA is TGCGCCAGCAGCTTGACCGGGACATCTGTCTATGGCTACACCTTC. Translated: CASSLTGTSVYGYTF.

The genes are TRBV5-1 and TRBJ1-4; 11 positions match TRBD1. Germline-derived CDR1 and CDR2 are SGHRS and YFSETQ. V dropped 3 bases and J dropped 6; count of bases not matched to a gene: 4. The CDR3 totals 15 residues. DNA for the CDR3: TGCGCCAGCAGCTCCGGGACAGGGGGGGATGAAAAACTGTTTTTT. It translates to CASSSGTGGDEKLFF.

V usage is TRBV3-1 (or the pseudogene TRBV3-2) and J usage is TRBJ2-7; possibly TRBD1 for D (5 bases). The CDR3 sequence is 14 residues long. The germline V gene encodes CDR1 LGHDT and CDR2 YNNKEL (reference sequence). Trimming took 2 bases from V and 5 from J, leaving 13 bases between them. The CDR3 here is CASSQMTEIHEQYF. CDR3 in DNA: TGTGCCAGCAGCCAAATGACAGAAATTCACGAGCAGTACTTC.